The following is a T cell receptor (beta chain) sequence with its context. Its cognate antigen is unknown. The source of the sample is a study of graft-versus-host responses after intestinal transplantation. As for the study in general: Anti-thymocyte globulin induction preceded about three years of tacrolimus and steroid maintenance in all recipients. Study-wide points: The presence of high graft-versus-host to host-versus-graft clonal ratios in allografts characterized patients with graft-donor T cell macrochimerism. Recipient marrow contained GvH clones, some of which appeared first in ileum or blood.

The CDR3 sequence is 14 residues long. V lost 5 bases, J lost 3 bases, and 5 bases stayed unmatched. Germline lookup yields CDR1 ENHRY and CDR2 SYGVKD. Libraries were prepared by immunoSEQ multiplex PCR; TCRdb keeps only in-frame clonotypes and omits some of them. The profile shows about 59,000 clones, approximately 94% of them singletons. This specimen was unstimulated CD4+ T cells sorted from spleen or lymph node cells, taken before transplant. The V and J genes are TRBV10-3 and TRBJ2-7, with 9 bases identical to TRBD1. The sequence was collected from a human donor who was the organ donor for an intestinal transplant. The CDR3 nucleotides are TGTGCCATCAGTACGGGACAGGGCAGCTACGAGCAGTACTTC. Translating gives CAISTGQGSYEQYF.